This T cell receptor (beta chain) comes out of a study of shared clonotypes between healthy human individuals (dated by TCRdb to 2019 to 2021). In the study overall: A few men and two women, aged 18 to 49 years, made up the cohort. For each donor, CD4 naive and CD4 memory were each run on three plates, CD8 naive on two plates, and CD8 memory on one plate. To estimate repertoire size and how much clonotype sharing occurs between individuals, the study deeply sequenced the blood TCR repertoires of about five healthy adults. Different laboratories and diverse techniques were used to prepare libraries and sequence TCR repertoires, to increase sequencing depth and limit assay-specific biases. Per donor, leukapheresis produced somewhere between about 0.85 and 9.5 billion PBMCs.

Using the deep immunoSEQ assay, multiplex PCR amplified TCR CDR3 regions from genomic DNA. For each cell subset, the extracted genomic DNA was distributed evenly across all wells of several immunoSEQ 96-well plates, and each plate served as one replicate. For sorted subsets, each replicate PCR was loaded with 200 ng genomic DNA, equivalent to 25,000 to 35,000 T cell genomes. Purified libraries were measured with a Qubit 3.0 fluorometer, size-checked on a Bioanalyzer 2100, and measured again with the KAPA Library Quantification kit. Every immunoSEQ 96-well plate was sequenced on a separate single-read 150-cycle Illumina NextSeq 550 flow cell. From the authors' description of their analysis: Because the immunoSEQ output held only junctional sequences and lacked quality scores, the filtering could not match the filtering applied to full-length reads. Sequences were annotated with PyIR, a Python wrapper for IgBLAST v1.9, and V/J genes and CDR3 were assigned using IMGT germline references. Reads were removed for weak V/J assignments (E-value above 1e-6), missing CDR3, stop codons, out-of-frame junctions, or ambiguous translated residues. V3J clonotypes were defined as sequences sharing an identical inferred V gene, J gene, and CDR3 amino acid sequence. Percentage overlap between repertoires was calculated by dividing the number of shared unique clonotypes by the size of the smaller repertoire. Three approaches were used to assess repertoire richness: RTK rarefaction, the Chao1 estimator, and Recon v2.1 estimates of unobserved clonotypes. Generation probabilities were computed with OLGA for all TCRbeta clonotypes obtained by the gDNA method from a few donors. Not all clones reach the TCRdb copy of this immuneACCESS table, which keeps in-frame sequences only. Checked studies attribute under half of the gap to unresolved V genes and leave the rest unexplained. V, J and clone size were drawn from that table, and D and trimming were deduced from the DNA. The sample table records 850,000 to 1,200,000 clones; around 75% of these occur just once. The leading ten clones occupy over 1.3% of the sample.

Donors were healthy HIV-negative adults with no recently reported acute infections or vaccinations. All donors were Caucasian adults living in Nashville, Tennessee, USA. Magnetic negative selection was used to enrich CD4+ T cells, after which naive cells were positively selected on CD45RA and the negative fraction became the memory subset. Blood was obtained by leukapheresis, after which PBMCs were separated by Ficoll-Histopaque density gradient centrifugation and cryopreserved in liquid nitrogen vapor phase. Analytical flow cytometry was used to check the purity and quantity of every magnetically sorted T cell population. Genomic DNA was isolated from every sorted fraction and measured by UV absorbance on a Nanodrop 2000c. Worth noting for this clone: Its antigen is unknown. Base qualities are not at hand, and no much larger clone is one base apart.

Overall study outcomes, separate from this receptor: Estimated clonotype richness was generally larger for naive than for memory subsets. Sampling was restricted to blood, and TCR repertoires in tissues likely differ from the TCR repertoires found in blood. Sharing across a few donors was observed for roughly 5.4% of naive CD4, under 4% of naive CD8, 2% to 2.5% of memory CD4, and around 0.42% of memory CD8 clonotypes. Incomplete sequencing was indicated by rarefaction of sorted-subset datasets, despite the large sequencing depth. Compared with non-shared clonotypes, the clonotypes found in all four sorted-subset donors had higher generation probabilities. Pairwise subsampling indicated that sequencing depth was expected to affect the degree of clonotype sharing among donors. Because the study included a small number of donors, the genetic and exposure-history diversity represented was limited.

Input material: memory CD4+ T cells sorted from blood. The label giving this sample's cell subset or site can be read as: CD45RA-negative fraction. The TCR sequence derives from a man aged 18 to 30 in good health.

The CDR3: CASSCATGSNTEAFF. The sequenced DNA: TGTGCCAGCAGTTGTGCGACAGGGAGCAACACTGAAGCTTTCTTT. The chain is encoded by TRBV6-9 joined to TRBJ1-1, and 7 junction bases match TRBD1. The CDR3 has 15 amino acids, counting the end cysteine and phenylalanine. The kept DNA is CDR3 alone, 45 bases in frame from the first base. Unmatched junction bases come to 7, with V trimmed by 4 bases and J by 2 bases. CDR1 is given as MNHGY and CDR2 as SVAAGI, both from the germline V gene.